This is a list of T cell receptor beta chains from one sample in a study of T cells after yellow fever vaccination. TCRdb re-derived calls from the 5' RACE reads in MiXCR, one entry per CDR3 protein. The sample has 250,000 to 350,000 distinct CDR3 sequences, around 10% seen once. This specimen was CD4+ T cells sorted from PBMCs, taken 5 days after the yellow fever booster vaccination. These receptors were taken from a man between 18 and 35 years old who received the YFV17D yellow fever vaccine. Each CDR3 is given without its conserved first and last residue.

V gene | CDR3 protein
TRBV6-5 | ASRRSRSSYEQY
TRBV20-1 | SARDSAVQETQY
TRBV4-3 | ASSRGTGLSSGANVLT
TRBV5-6 | ASSMTGRGLNTEAF
TRBV5-8 | ASSHPGGTDTQY
TRBV19 | ASSTFSLGTEAF
TRBV9 | ASSVAVAGGQETQY
TRBV5-1 | ASSPGGGAYNEQF
TRBV12-3/TRBV12-4 | ASSYDRVAYNEQF
TRBV5-1 | ASSLGSRGITEAF
TRBV9 | ASSVDGQQYNEQF
TRBV19 | ASSRTSGGSHEQF
TRBV5-1 | ASRPAGTRGSGELF
TRBV7-2 | ASSRGQAGSGANVLT
TRBV5-1 | ASRLALAGEETQY
TRBV6-1 | ASNVEWVGTDTQY